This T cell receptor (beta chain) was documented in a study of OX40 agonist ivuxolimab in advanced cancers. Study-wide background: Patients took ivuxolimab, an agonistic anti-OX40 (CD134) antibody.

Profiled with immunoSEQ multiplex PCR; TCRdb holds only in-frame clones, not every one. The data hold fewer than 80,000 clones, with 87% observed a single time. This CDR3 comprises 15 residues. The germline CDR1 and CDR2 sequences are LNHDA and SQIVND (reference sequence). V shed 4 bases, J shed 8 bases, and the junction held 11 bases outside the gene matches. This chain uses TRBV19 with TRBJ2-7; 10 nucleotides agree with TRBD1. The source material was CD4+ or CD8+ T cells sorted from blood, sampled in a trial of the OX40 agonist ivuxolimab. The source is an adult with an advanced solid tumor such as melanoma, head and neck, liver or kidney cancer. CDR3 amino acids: CASSRGGTGALKQYF. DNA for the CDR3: TGTGCCAGTAGTAGAGGGGGGACAGGGGCTTTGAAGCAGTACTTC.